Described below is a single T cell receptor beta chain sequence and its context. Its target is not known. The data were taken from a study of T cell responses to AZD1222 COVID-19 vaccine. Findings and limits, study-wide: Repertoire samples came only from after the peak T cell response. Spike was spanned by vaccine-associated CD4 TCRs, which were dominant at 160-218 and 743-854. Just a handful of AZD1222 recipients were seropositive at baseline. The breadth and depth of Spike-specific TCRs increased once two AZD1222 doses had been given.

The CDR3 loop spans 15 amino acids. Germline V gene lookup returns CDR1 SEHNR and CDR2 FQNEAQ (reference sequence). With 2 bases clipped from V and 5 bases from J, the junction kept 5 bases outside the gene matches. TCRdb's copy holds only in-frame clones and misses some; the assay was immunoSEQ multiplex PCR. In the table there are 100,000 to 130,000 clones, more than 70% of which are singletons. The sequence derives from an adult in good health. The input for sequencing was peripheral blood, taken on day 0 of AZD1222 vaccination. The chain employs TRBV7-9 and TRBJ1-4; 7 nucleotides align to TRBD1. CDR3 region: CASSLSDRENEKLFF. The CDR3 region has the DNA TGTGCCAGCAGCTTATCCGACAGGGAGAATGAAAAACTGTTTTTT.